This is a list of T cell receptor beta chains from one sample in a study of identical twins. Using its own MiXCR run on the 5' RACE reads, TCRdb lists one record per CDR3 protein. The sample has 640,000 or so distinct CDR3 sequences, roughly 6% seen once; the top ten hold roughly 1.8%. The sample taken for sequencing was naive T cells sorted from blood. These receptors were taken from a man between 18 and 29 years old in good health. Both conserved end residues are part of each CDR3. The D gene is left open where the match is weak. For some rows the clone size is stated as once, few or many, or as a class when expanded; others skip it.

j_call: TRBJ1-1
clone_size: many
v_call: TRBV5-5
d_call: .
cdr3_nt: TGTGCCAGCAGCACCCCACAAAACACTGAAGCTTTCTTT
cdr3_aa: CASSTPQNTEAFF

j_call: TRBJ2-1
clone_size: many
v_call: TRBV5-1
d_call: .
cdr3_nt: TGCGCCAGCAAACTAGCAGGGACCGGGTACTACAATGAGCAGTTCTTC
cdr3_aa: CASKLAGTGYYNEQFF

j_call: TRBJ1-1
clone_size: .
v_call: TRBV7-2
d_call: .
cdr3_nt: TGTGCCAGCAGCTTAATGGGCGTGGGCGCTTTCTTT
cdr3_aa: CASSLMGVGAFF

j_call: TRBJ2-5
clone_size: .
v_call: TRBV9
d_call: TRBD1
cdr3_nt: TGTGCCAGCAGCCCCGAGGGACAGGGACTGGAGACCCAGTACTTC
cdr3_aa: CASSPEGQGLETQYF

j_call: TRBJ2-3
clone_size: many
v_call: TRBV20-1
d_call: .
cdr3_nt: TGCAGTGCTAGAGATCAGGCGAGCCCCCTTTTTACAGATACGCAGTATTTT
cdr3_aa: CSARDQASPLFTDTQYF

j_call: TRBJ2-1
clone_size: few
v_call: TRBV7-8
d_call: TRBD1
cdr3_nt: TGTGCCAGCAGCATAGCCGGACAGGGGCTCAATGAGCAGTTCTTC
cdr3_aa: CASSIAGQGLNEQFF

j_call: TRBJ2-1
clone_size: many
v_call: TRBV15
d_call: .
cdr3_nt: TGTGCCACCAGCAAAGGCGGACACAATGAGCAGTTCTTC
cdr3_aa: CATSKGGHNEQFF

j_call: TRBJ2-1
clone_size: many
v_call: TRBV20-1
d_call: TRBD2
cdr3_nt: TGCAGTGCTCGATTGATGCTAGCGGGAGGAATCTTACGAGGCGGCAATGAGCAGTTCTTC
cdr3_aa: CSARLMLAGGILRGGNEQFF

j_call: TRBJ2-5
clone_size: few
v_call: TRBV10-3
d_call: .
cdr3_nt: TGTGCCATCAGTGAGCCCGGGAAAGAGACCCAGTACTTC
cdr3_aa: CAISEPGKETQYF

j_call: TRBJ2-2
clone_size: many
v_call: TRBV24-1
d_call: .
cdr3_nt: TGTGCCACCACGGGGAGTTCAACCGGGGAGCTGTTTTTT
cdr3_aa: CATTGSSTGELFF

j_call: TRBJ2-1
clone_size: few
v_call: TRBV3-1
d_call: .
cdr3_nt: TGTGCCAGCAGCGAAACCCACAGCTCCTACAATGAGCAGTTCTTC
cdr3_aa: CASSETHSSYNEQFF

j_call: TRBJ2-7
clone_size: many
v_call: TRBV4-3
d_call: .
cdr3_nt: TGCGCCAGCAGCCAAGAGGGCAGGGGATACGAGCAGTACTTC
cdr3_aa: CASSQEGRGYEQYF

j_call: TRBJ2-2
clone_size: .
v_call: TRBV11-1
d_call: TRBD1
cdr3_nt: TGTGCCAGCAGCGGACCGGGACAGGGTATCGCGAACACCGGGGAGCTGTTTTTT
cdr3_aa: CASSGPGQGIANTGELFF

j_call: TRBJ1-5
clone_size: many
v_call: TRBV12-3/TRBV12-4
d_call: .
cdr3_nt: TGTGCCAGCACCTCCGGGGGACAGCCCCAGCATTTT
cdr3_aa: CASTSGGQPQHF

j_call: TRBJ1-3
clone_size: .
v_call: TRBV5-6
d_call: TRBD1
cdr3_nt: TGTGCCAGCAGCCCAGGGGGCTGGGCTGGAAACACCATATATTTT
cdr3_aa: CASSPGGWAGNTIYF

j_call: TRBJ2-1
clone_size: many
v_call: TRBV20-1
d_call: .
cdr3_nt: TGCAGTGCAGGGACTGGACCCCCCTACAATGAGCAGTTCTTC
cdr3_aa: CSAGTGPPYNEQFF

j_call: TRBJ2-5
clone_size: .
v_call: TRBV6-1
d_call: .
cdr3_nt: TGTGCCAGCAATAGGGACGCGGCACCTGGGGAGACCCAGTACTTC
cdr3_aa: CASNRDAAPGETQYF

j_call: TRBJ2-5
clone_size: few
v_call: TRBV7-6
d_call: .
cdr3_nt: TGTGCCAGCAGCAAAGGGACGGCGGTATTGCAAGAGACCCAGTACTTC
cdr3_aa: CASSKGTAVLQETQYF

j_call: TRBJ2-3
clone_size: many
v_call: TRBV5-1
d_call: TRBD1
cdr3_nt: TGCGCCAGCAGCAAGGACAGGGGTGGAGATACGCAGTATTTT
cdr3_aa: CASSKDRGGDTQYF

j_call: TRBJ1-2
clone_size: few
v_call: TRBV21-1
d_call: .
cdr3_nt: TGTGCCAGCAGCACACGGACAGGGACCGTTCTCTATGGCTACACCTTC
cdr3_aa: CASSTRTGTVLYGYTF

j_call: TRBJ1-2
clone_size: .
v_call: TRBV28
d_call: .
cdr3_nt: TGTGCCAGCAGGCCGGGGACTCTCGGGTATGGCTACACCTTC
cdr3_aa: CASRPGTLGYGYTF

j_call: TRBJ2-5
clone_size: .
v_call: TRBV11-2
d_call: .
cdr3_nt: TGTGCCAGCTGCGACGGGTTAAGGGAAGAGACCCAGTACTTC
cdr3_aa: CASCDGLREETQYF

j_call: TRBJ2-1
clone_size: many
v_call: TRBV24-1
d_call: TRBD2
cdr3_nt: TGTGCCACCAGTGATTGGTCGGGACTAGCGGGCCTCAATGAGCAGTTCTTC
cdr3_aa: CATSDWSGLAGLNEQFF

j_call: TRBJ2-3
clone_size: many
v_call: TRBV20-1
d_call: TRBD2
cdr3_nt: TGCAGTGCTAGGGATAGAAGGATCGAAGCGGGATACAGCACAGATACGCAGTATTTT
cdr3_aa: CSARDRRIEAGYSTDTQYF

j_call: TRBJ2-5
clone_size: .
v_call: TRBV5-5
d_call: TRBD1
cdr3_nt: TGTGCCAGCAGCCGCATAGGGACAGAACAAGAGACCCAGTACTTC
cdr3_aa: CASSRIGTEQETQYF

j_call: TRBJ1-4
clone_size: many
v_call: TRBV20-1
d_call: TRBD1
cdr3_nt: TGCAGTGCTAGACAGGGGGCACGGGAAAAACTGTTTTTT
cdr3_aa: CSARQGAREKLFF

j_call: TRBJ2-7
clone_size: many
v_call: TRBV27
d_call: TRBD2
cdr3_nt: TGTGCCAGCAGCGGGGCGGGACTAGCTCACGAGCAGTACTTC
cdr3_aa: CASSGAGLAHEQYF

j_call: TRBJ1-1
clone_size: few
v_call: TRBV18
d_call: .
cdr3_nt: TGTGCCAGCTGCCCGGGGGCGAACACTGAAGCTTTCTTT
cdr3_aa: CASCPGANTEAFF